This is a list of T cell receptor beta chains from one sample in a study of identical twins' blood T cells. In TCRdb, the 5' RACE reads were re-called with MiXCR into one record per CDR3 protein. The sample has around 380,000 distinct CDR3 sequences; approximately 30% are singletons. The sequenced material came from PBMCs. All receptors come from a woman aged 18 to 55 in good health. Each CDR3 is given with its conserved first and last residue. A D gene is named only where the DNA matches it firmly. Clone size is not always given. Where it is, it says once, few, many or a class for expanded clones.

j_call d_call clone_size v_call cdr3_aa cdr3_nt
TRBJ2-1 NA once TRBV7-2 CASSLQPAQYNEQFF TGTGCCAGCAGCTTACAGCCAGCCCAATACAATGAGCAGTTCTTC
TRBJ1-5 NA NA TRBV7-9 CASSKGTDLAPQHF TGTGCCAGCAGCAAAGGGACGGATCTTGCGCCCCAGCATTTT
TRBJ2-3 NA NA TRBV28 CASIGGAKPIF TGTGCCAGCATCGGCGGAGCGAAACCCATTTTT
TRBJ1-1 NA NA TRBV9 CASGSPEAFF TGTGCCAGCGGGTCGCCTGAAGCTTTCTTT
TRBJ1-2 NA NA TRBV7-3 CASSLTPETVRGGYTF TGTGCCAGCAGCTTAACTCCCGAGACTGTGCGCGGTGGCTACACCTTC
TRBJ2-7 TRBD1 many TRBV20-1 CSARIAGQGRYEQYF TGCAGTGCTAGAATTGCGGGACAGGGTCGCTACGAGCAGTACTTC
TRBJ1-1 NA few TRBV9 CASSGPSFTEAFF TGTGCCAGCAGCGGGCCTTCTTTTACTGAAGCTTTCTTT
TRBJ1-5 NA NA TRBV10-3 CAISEAYNQPQHF TGTGCCATCAGTGAGGCCTATAATCAGCCCCAGCATTTT
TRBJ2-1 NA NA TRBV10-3 CAISDVYEQFF TGTGCCATCAGTGACGTCTATGAGCAGTTCTTC
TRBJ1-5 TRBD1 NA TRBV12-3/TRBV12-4 CASSGDRGHQPQHF TGTGCCAGCAGTGGGGACAGGGGGCATCAGCCCCAGCATTTT
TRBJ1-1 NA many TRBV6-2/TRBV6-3 CASSYFAGGTEAFF TGTGCCAGCAGTTACTTTGCCGGGGGCACTGAAGCTTTCTTT
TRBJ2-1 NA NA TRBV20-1 CSARDSGRVEQFF TGCAGTGCTAGAGATAGTGGGAGAGTAGAGCAGTTCTTC
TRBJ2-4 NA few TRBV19 CASSIDHYDIRYF TGTGCCAGTAGTATAGATCATTATGACATTAGGTACTTC
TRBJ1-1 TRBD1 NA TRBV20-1 CSARTGGKVNTEAFF TGCAGTGCTAGGACAGGGGGCAAGGTGAACACTGAAGCTTTCTTT
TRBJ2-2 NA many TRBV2 CASSRWENTGELFF TGTGCCAGCAGTAGGTGGGAGAACACCGGGGAGCTGTTTTTT
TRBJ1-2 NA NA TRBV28 CASSLPQGGGYGYTF TGTGCCAGCAGTTTACCCCAGGGAGGGGGCTATGGCTACACCTTC
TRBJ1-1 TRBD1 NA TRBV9 CASSEGQGNTEAFF TGTGCCAGCAGCGAGGGACAGGGGAACACTGAAGCTTTCTTT
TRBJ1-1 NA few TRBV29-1 CSVEGGQRTTEAFF TGCAGCGTTGAGGGGGGTCAGCGAACTACTGAAGCTTTCTTT
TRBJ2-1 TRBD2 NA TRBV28 CASSRQAGGFGEQFF TGTGCCAGCAGCCGACAAGCGGGGGGGTTCGGGGAGCAGTTCTTC
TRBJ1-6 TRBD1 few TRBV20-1 CSATRQGSTLHF TGCAGTGCTACCCGACAGGGGTCGACCCTCCACTTT
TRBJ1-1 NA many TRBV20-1 CSARDRGGKLEAFF TGCAGTGCTAGAGATCGGGGGGGAAAACTTGAAGCTTTCTTT
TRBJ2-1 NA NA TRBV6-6 CASSGDLAYNEQFF TGTGCCAGCAGCGGGGACCTGGCCTACAATGAGCAGTTCTTC
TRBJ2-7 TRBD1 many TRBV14 CASSWPGQGKYEQYF TGTGCCAGCAGCTGGCCGGGACAGGGTAAATACGAGCAGTACTTC
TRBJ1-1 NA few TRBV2 CASTMGDTEAFF TGTGCCAGCACTATGGGGGACACTGAAGCTTTCTTT
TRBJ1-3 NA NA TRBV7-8 CASSLTANTIYF TGTGCCAGCAGCTTGACAGCAAACACCATATATTTT
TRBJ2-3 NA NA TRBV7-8 CASSRPGQKTDTQYF TGTGCCAGCAGCCGCCCAGGACAGAAGACAGATACGCAGTATTTT
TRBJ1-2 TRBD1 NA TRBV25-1 CASSERGRGQGFGGNTF TGTGCCAGCAGTGAAAGAGGAAGGGGACAGGGTTTTGGTGGCAACACCTTC
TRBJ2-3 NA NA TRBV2 CASSAGMGVGDTQYF TGTGCCAGCAGTGCAGGCATGGGCGTGGGAGATACGCAGTATTTT
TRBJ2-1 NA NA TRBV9 CASSAENEQFF TGTGCCAGCAGCGCCGAGAATGAGCAGTTCTTC
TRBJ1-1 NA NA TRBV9 CASSVDMNTEAFF TGTGCCAGCAGCGTAGATATGAACACTGAAGCTTTCTTT
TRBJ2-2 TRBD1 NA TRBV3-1 CASRIGGESGELFF TGTGCCAGCAGAATAGGGGGCGAAAGCGGGGAGCTGTTTTTT
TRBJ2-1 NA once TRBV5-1 CASSPASSYNEQFF TGCGCCAGCAGCCCGGCTAGCTCCTACAATGAGCAGTTCTTC